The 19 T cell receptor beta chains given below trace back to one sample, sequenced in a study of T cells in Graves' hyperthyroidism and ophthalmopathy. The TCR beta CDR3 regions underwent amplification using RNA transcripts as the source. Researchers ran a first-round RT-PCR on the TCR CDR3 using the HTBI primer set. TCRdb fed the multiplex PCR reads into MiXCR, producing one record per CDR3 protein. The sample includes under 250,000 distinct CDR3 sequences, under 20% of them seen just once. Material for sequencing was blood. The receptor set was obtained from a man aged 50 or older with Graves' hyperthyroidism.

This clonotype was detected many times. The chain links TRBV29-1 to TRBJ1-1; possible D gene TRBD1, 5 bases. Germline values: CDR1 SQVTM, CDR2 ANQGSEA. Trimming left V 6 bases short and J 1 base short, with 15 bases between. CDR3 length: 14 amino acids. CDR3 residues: CSVPRDKRNTEAFF. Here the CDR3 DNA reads TGCAGCGTACCCAGGGATAAGAGGAACACTGAAGCTTTCTTT.

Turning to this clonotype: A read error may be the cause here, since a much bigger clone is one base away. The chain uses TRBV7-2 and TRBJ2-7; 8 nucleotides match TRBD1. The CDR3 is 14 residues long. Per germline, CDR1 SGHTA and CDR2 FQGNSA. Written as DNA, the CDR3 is TGTGCCAGCAGAAGAGCCAGGGGGCCCTACGAGCAGTGCTTC. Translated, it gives CASRRARGPYEQCF.

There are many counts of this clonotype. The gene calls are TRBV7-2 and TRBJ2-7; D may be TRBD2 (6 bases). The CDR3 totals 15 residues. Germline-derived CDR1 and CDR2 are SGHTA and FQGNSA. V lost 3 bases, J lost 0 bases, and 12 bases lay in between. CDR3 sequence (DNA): TGTGCCAGCAGCTTTGTGTACGGGAGCTCCTACGAGCAGTACTTC. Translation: CASSFVYGSSYEQYF.

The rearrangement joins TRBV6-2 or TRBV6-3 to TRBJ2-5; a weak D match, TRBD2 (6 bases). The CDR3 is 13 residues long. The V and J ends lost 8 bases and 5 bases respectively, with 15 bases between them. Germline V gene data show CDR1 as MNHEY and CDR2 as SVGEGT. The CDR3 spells CASAGSSVETQYF. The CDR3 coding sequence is TGTGCCAGCGCCGGGTCTAGCGTCGAGACCCAGTACTTC.

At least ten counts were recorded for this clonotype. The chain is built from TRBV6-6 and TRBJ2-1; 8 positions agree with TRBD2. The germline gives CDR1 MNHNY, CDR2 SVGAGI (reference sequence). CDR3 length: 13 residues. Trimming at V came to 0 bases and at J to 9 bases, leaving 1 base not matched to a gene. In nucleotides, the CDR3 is TGTGCCAGCAGTTACTCCCGGGGGGGTGAGCAGTTCTTC. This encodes CASSYSRGGEQFF.

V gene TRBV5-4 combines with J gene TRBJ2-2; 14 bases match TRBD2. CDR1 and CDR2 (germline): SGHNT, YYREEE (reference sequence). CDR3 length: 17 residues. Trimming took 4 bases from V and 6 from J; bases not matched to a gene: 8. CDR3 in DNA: TGTGCCAGCAGCCCGGGACTAGCGGGAGCTGTCGCCGGGGAGCTGTTTTTT. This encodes CASSPGLAGAVAGELFF.

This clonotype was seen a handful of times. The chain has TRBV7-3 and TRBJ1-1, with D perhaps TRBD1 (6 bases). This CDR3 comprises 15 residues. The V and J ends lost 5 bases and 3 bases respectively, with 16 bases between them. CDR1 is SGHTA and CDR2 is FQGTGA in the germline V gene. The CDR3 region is CASSRGGGGDTEAFF. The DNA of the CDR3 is TGTGCCAGCAGCAGGGGAGGGGGAGGGGACACTGAAGCTTTCTTT.

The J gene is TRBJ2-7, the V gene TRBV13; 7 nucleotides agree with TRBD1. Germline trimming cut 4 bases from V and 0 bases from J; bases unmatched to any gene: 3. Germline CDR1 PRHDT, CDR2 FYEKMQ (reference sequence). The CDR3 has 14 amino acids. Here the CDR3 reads CASSSTGSSYEQYF. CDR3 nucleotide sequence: TGTGCCAGCAGCTCGACAGGGAGCTCCTACGAGCAGTACTTC.

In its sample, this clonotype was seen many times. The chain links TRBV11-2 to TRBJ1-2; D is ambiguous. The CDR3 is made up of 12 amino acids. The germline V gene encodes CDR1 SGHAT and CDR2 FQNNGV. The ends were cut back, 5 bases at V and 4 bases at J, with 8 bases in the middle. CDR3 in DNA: TGTGCCAGCAGCATTTTCTCCTATGGCTACACCTTC. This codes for CASSIFSYGYTF.

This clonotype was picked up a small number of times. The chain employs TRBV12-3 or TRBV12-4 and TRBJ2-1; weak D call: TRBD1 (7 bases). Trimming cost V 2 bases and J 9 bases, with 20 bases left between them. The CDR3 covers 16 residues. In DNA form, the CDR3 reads TGTGCCAGCAGTTTAAGGCAGGGGGGATCCTCGGCTGAGCAGTTCTTC. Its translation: CASSLRQGGSSAEQFF.

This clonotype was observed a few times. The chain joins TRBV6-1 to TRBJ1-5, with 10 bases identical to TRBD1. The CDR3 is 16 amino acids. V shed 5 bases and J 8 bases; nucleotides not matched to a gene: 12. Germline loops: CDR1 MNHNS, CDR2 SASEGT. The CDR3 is CASSSGTGVLGEPQHF. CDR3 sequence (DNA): TGTGCCAGCAGTTCCGGGACAGGGGTGCTTGGAGAGCCCCAGCATTTT.

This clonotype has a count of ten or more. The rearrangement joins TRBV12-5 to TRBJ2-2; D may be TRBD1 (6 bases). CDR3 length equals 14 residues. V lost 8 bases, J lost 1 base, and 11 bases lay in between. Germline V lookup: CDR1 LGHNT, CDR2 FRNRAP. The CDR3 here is CASFRTENTGELFF. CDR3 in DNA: TGTGCTAGTTTTCGGACAGAGAACACCGGGGAGCTGTTTTTT.

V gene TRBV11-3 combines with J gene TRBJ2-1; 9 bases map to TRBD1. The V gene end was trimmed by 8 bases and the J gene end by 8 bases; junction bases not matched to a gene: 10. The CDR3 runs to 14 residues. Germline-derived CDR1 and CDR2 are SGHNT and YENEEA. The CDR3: CASDPGQGIYEQFF. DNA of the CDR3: TGTGCCAGCGATCCGGGACAGGGAATTTATGAGCAGTTCTTC. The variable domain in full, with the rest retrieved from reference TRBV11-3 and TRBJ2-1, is EAGVVQSPRYKIIEKKQPVAFWCNPISGHNTLYWYLQNLGQGPELLIRYENEEAVDDSQLPKDRFSAERLKGVDSTLKIQPAELGDSAVYLCASDPGQGIYEQFFGPGTRLTVL.

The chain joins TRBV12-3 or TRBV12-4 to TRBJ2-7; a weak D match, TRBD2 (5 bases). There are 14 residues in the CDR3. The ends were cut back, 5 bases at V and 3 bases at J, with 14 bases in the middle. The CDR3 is CASSHGTRGYEQYF. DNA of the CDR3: TGTGCCAGCAGTCACGGTACCCGGGGCTACGAGCAGTACTTC.

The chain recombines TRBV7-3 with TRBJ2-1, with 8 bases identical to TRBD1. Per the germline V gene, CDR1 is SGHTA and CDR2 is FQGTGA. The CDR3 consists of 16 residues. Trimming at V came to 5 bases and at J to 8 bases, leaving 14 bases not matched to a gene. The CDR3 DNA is TGTGCCAGCAGCCCCAGGGGGCCTCCCCACAATGATGAGCAGTTCTTC. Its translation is CASSPRGPPHNDEQFF.

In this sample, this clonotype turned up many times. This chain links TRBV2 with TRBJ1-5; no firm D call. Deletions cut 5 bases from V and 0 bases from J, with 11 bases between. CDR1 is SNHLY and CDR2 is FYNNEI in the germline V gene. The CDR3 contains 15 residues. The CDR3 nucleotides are TGTGCCAGCAGTAAGGGCTTAGATAGCAATCAGCCCCAGCATTTT. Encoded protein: CASSKGLDSNQPQHF.

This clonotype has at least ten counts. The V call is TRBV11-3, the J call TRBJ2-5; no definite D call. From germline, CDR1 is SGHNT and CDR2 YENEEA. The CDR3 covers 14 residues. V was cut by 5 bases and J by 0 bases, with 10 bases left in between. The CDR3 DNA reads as TGTGCCAGCAGCCCCTGGGTGGACCAAGAGACCCAGTACTTC. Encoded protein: CASSPWVDQETQYF.

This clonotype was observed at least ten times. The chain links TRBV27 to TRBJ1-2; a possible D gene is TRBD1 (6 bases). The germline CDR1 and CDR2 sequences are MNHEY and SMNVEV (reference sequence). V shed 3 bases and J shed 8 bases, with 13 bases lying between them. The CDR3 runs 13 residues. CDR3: CASSLPGAGGYTF. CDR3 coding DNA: TGTGCCAGCAGTTTGCCAGGGGCCGGAGGCTACACCTTC.

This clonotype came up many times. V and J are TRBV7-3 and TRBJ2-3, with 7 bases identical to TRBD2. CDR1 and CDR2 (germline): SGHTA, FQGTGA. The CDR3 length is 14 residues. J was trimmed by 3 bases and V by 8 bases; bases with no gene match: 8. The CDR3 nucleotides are TGTGCCAGCGGGGGGGGGAAGCTGACAGATACGCAGTATTTT. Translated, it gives CASGGGKLTDTQYF. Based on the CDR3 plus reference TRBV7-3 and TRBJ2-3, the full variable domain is GAGVSQTPSNKVTEKGKYVELRCDPISGHTALYWYRQSLGQGPEFLIYFQGTGAADDSGLPNDRFFAVRPEGSVSTLKIQRTERGDSAVYLCASGGGKLTDTQYFGPGTRLTVL.